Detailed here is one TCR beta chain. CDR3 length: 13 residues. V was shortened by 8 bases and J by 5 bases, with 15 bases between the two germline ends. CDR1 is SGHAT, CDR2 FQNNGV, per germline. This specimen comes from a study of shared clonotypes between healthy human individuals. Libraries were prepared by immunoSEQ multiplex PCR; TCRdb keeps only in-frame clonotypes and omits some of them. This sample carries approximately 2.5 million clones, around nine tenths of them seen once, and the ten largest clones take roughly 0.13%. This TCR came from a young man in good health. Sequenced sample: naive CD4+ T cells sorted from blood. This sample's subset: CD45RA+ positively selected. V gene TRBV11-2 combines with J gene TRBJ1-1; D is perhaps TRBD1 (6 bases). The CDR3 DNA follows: TGTGCCAGCGAACAGGGATTCGTGACTGAAGCTTTCTTT. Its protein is CASEQGFVTEAFF.